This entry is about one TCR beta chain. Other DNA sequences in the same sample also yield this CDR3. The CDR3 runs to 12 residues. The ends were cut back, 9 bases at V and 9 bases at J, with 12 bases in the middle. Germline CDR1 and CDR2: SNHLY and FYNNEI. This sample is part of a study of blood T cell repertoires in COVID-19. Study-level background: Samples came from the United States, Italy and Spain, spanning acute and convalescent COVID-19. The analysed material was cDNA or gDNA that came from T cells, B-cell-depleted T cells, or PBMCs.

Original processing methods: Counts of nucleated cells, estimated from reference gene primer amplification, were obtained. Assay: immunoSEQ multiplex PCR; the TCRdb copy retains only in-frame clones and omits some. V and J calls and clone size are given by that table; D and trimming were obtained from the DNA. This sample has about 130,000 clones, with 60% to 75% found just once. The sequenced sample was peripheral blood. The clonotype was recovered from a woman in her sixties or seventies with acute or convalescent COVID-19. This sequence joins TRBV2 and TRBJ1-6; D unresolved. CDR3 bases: TGTGCCAGTAGAACGAGTGGTTCACCCCTCCACTTT. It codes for CASRTSGSPLHF. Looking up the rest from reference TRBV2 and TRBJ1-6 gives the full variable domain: EPEVTQTPSHQVTQMGQEVILRCVPISNHLYFYWYRQILGQKVEFLVSFYNNEISEKSEIFDDQFSVERPDGSNFTLKIRSTKLEDSAMYFCASRTSGSPLHFGNGTRLTVT.